The clone carrying this T cell receptor beta chain turned up a few times. Its antigen is not known. These data are taken from a study of beta chain features in type 1 diabetes. Study results and caveats: It was possible that PCR favored shorter templates, equally so in patients and controls.

Germline CDR1 and CDR2: SGHTA and FQGNSA. This CDR3 is 15 amino acids long. Trimming took off 1 base at V and 0 bases at J, with 8 bases between the two ends. Expressed TCRB transcripts were sequenced, since all the RNA that had been isolated was reverse transcribed. Only in-frame clones appear in the TCRdb table, and some are missing; sequencing was by immunoSEQ multiplex PCR. The sample carries over 350,000 clones, approximately 15% recorded once. This receptor was obtained from a woman aged 18-30 years in good health. The chain combines TRBV7-2 with TRBJ2-3, with D possibly TRBD2 on 5 matching bases. Sequenced: naive CD4+ T cells from blood. The CDR3 sequence is CASSLGGPSTDTQYF. The CDR3, as DNA: TGTGCCAGCAGCTTAGGAGGGCCTAGCACAGATACGCAGTATTTT.